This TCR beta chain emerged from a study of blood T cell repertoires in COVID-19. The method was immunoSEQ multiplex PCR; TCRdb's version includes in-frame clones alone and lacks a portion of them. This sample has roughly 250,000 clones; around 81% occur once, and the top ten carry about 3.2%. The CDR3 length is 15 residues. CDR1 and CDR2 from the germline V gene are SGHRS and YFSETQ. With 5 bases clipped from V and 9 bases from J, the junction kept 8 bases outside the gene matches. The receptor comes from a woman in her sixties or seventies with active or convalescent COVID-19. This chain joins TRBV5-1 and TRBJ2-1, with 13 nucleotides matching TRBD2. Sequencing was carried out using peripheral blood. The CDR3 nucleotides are TGCGCCAGCAGTTATACTAGCGGGGGGGCCGGTGAGCAGTTCTTC. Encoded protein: CASSYTSGGAGEQFF.